A few counts support the clone carrying this T cell receptor (beta chain). This may stem from a read error, because a much larger clone lies one nucleotide away. Naive CD8 library inputs spanned roughly 17,000 to 1,000,000 sorted cells and 10%, 30% or 50% RNA. This specimen comes from a study of molecular identifiers for immune sequencing clone quantification. TCRdb re-called the PCR reads with MiXCR, one entry per CDR3 protein. The profile shows approximately 60,000 distinct CDR3 sequences, around 19% of them singletons. This CDR3 contains 14 residues. Unmatched junction bases numbered 10, after V lost 8 bases and J lost 6 bases. CDR1 and CDR2 from the germline V gene are MNHEY and SMNVEV (reference sequence).

The receptor's source is a human donor in good health. Some libraries in this study had Jurkat cell RNA spiked in. V and J are TRBV27 and TRBJ1-5; 7 bases line up with TRBD1. Sequencing input: naive CD8+ T cells from blood, with Jurkat cell RNA spiked in. The subset denotes: FACS-sorted CD8+CD4-CCR7+CD45RA+ naive T cells. The CDR3 here is CASRKSGDSQPQHF. CDR3 in DNA: TGTGCCAGCCGAAAATCGGGGGACAGTCAGCCCCAGCATTTT.